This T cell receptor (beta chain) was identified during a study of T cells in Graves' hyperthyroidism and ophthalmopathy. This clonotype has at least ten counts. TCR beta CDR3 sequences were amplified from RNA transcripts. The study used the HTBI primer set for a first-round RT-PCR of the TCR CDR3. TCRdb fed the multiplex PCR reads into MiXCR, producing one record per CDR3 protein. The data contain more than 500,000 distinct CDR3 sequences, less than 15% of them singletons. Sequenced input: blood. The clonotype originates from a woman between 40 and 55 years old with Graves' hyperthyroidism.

CDR3 residues: CASSWAVPPGTEAFF. The DNA for the CDR3 is TGTGCCAGCAGCTGGGCAGTACCGCCAGGGACTGAAGCTTTCTTT. J is TRBJ1-1 and V is TRBV7-2, with TRBD1 as a possible D gene (5 bases). The CDR3 covers 15 residues. V lost 4 bases to trimming and J lost 5 bases, with 17 bases between them. Germline values: CDR1 SGHTA, CDR2 FQGNSA.